The entry below gives a single T cell receptor beta chain sequence along with its context. Per the germline V gene, CDR1 is SGHDT and CDR2 is YYEEEE. The CDR3 has 16 residues. Trimming removed 1 base at V and 1 base at J, with 14 bases between. The entry originates in a study of CD8 T cells in Susac syndrome. Overall study: Each patient with Susac syndrome, at the time of blood draw, was therapy-naive, on corticosteroids, or on intravenous immunoglobulin alone.

Random hexamers were used to reverse transcribe the RNA input (0.5 to 1 ug). A single record per CDR3 protein comes from TCRdb applying MiXCR to the immunoSEQ multiplex PCR reads. Seen here are 210,000 or so distinct CDR3 sequences, less than 95% observed once, and the top ten hold around 0.15%. CD8+ and CD4+ T cells from blood underwent TCR beta sequencing, which was carried out in a high-throughput format. Recently defined diagnostic criteria for definite or probable disease were fulfilled by Susac syndrome patients. The sequence derives from a human donor with Susac syndrome. V and J are TRBV5-6 and TRBJ1-2; no clear D gene. The sample taken for sequencing was CD4+ T cells from PBMCs. The DNA of the CDR3 is TGTGCCAGCAGCTTGTTGTCAGAGTCGAGTAACTATGGCTACACCTTC. This codes for CASSLLSESSNYGYTF.